This TCR beta chain was recovered during a study of T cell responses to AZD1222 COVID-19 vaccine. The CDR3 has 15 residues. Germline V gene lookup returns CDR1 SGHNT and CDR2 YYREEE (reference sequence). The V and J ends lost 4 bases and 6 bases respectively, with 16 bases between them. Measured with immunoSEQ multiplex PCR; TCRdb has only the in-frame clones, and not every one. Here the sample spans about 130,000 clones, around 85% being singletons. This clone was observed a single time. Material: peripheral blood, obtained on day 0 of AZD1222 vaccination. The TCR was taken from an adult in good health. This sequence joins TRBV5-4 and TRBJ1-4; TRBD1 might be the D (5 bases). This CDR3 is CASSPRQGSDEKLFF. The CDR3 DNA follows: TGTGCCAGCAGCCCCCGTCAGGGATCGGATGAAAAACTGTTTTTT.